The rows below give T cell receptor beta chains drawn from one sample of a study of T-cell memory formation after mild COVID-19. MiXCR, applied by TCRdb to the 5' RACE reads, yields one record per CDR3 protein. Counted here are hundreds of thousands of distinct CDR3 sequences, approximately 16% occurring once; the ten biggest clones make up 20% to 25%. The sequenced material came from PBMCs or a T cell subset sorted from them (not recorded which). Receptors originate from a man aged 18 to 30 who had mild COVID-19 (a few samples of this study predate the infection). Cell type and time point are not known. The CDR3 runs from the conserved cysteine through the conserved F or W. A D gene is named only where the DNA matches it firmly. Expanded clones get a size class; other rows say once, few or many, or leave the size out.

DNA	CDR3	size	V	D	J
TGTGCCAGCAGCTTAGCGGCCAGGGGTGGCAACTATGGCTACACCTTC	CASSLAARGGNYGYTF	.	TRBV11-2	.	TRBJ1-2
TGTGCCAGCAGCTTGCTAGGGGTTGATGAGCAGTTCTTC	CASSLLGVDEQFF	.	TRBV5-5	.	TRBJ2-1
TGTGCCAGCACTTCCTCCGGCACTGAAGCTTTCTTT	CASTSSGTEAFF	few	TRBV12-3/TRBV12-4	.	TRBJ1-1
TGTGCCAGCAGTCTGAACCCGACTAGATCCTACGAGCAGTACTTC	CASSLNPTRSYEQYF	.	TRBV3-1	.	TRBJ2-7
TGTGCCAGCAGTGTAGCAGGGCGAGGTGAGCAGTACTTC	CASSVAGRGEQYF	.	TRBV6-1	.	TRBJ2-7
TGTGCCAGCAGCCAAGTCCATGAGCAGTTCTTC	CASSQVHEQFF	few	TRBV4-2	.	TRBJ2-1
TGCGCCAGCAGCCAAGATTGGACTAGCGGTGGCACAGATACGCAGTATTTT	CASSQDWTSGGTDTQYF	.	TRBV4-1	TRBD2	TRBJ2-3
TGTGCCAGCAGTTTTGGTTCCTACGAGCAGTACTTC	CASSFGSYEQYF	many	TRBV12-3/TRBV12-4	.	TRBJ2-7
TGTGCCTGGAGTGTAGTCGGGGGGAGGGATACGCAGTATTTT	CAWSVVGGRDTQYF	.	TRBV30	TRBD2	TRBJ2-3
TGTGCCACTTCGACGGGACAGCTGAACACCGGGGAGCTGTTTTTT	CATSTGQLNTGELFF	.	TRBV24-1	TRBD1	TRBJ2-2
TGCAGCGTCGCAACTTTCACCGGGGAGCTGTTTTTT	CSVATFTGELFF	few	TRBV29-1	.	TRBJ2-2
TGTGCCAGCATCGCCCTCGGGGGGGGCGGCCCTGAAGCTTTCTTT	CASIALGGGGPEAFF	few	TRBV6-5	.	TRBJ1-1
TGTGCCAGCAGCTTAACGGGGGGAGGACCGAGCACCGGGGAGCTGTTTTTT	CASSLTGGGPSTGELFF	.	TRBV7-3	.	TRBJ2-2
TGTGCCAGTAGTACAGGGGTCTCTGGGGCCAACGTCCTGACTTTC	CASSTGVSGANVLTF	.	TRBV19	.	TRBJ2-6
TGTGCCAGCAGCTTATCTTACAATGAGCAGTTCTTC	CASSLSYNEQFF	many	TRBV7-9	.	TRBJ2-1
TGTGCCATCAAGAGCGGGGGGGCCCGGGCCGGGGAGCTGTTTTTT	CAIKSGGARAGELFF	.	TRBV10-3	TRBD2	TRBJ2-2
TGTGCCAGCAGCTCCCACCTAGCGGGGGGCAGAATAGATACGCAGTATTTT	CASSSHLAGGRIDTQYF	few	TRBV7-2	TRBD2	TRBJ2-3
TGTGCCAGCAGCTCCGACGGTGACACTGAAGCTTTCTTT	CASSSDGDTEAFF	.	TRBV3-1	.	TRBJ1-1
TGTGCCAGCAGATTGGGAGCAGATACGCAGTATTTT	CASRLGADTQYF	few	TRBV2	.	TRBJ2-3
TGTGCCAGCAGCGCGAGGGTTTCGGGGCGGAGGCAGCCCCAGCATTTT	CASSARVSGRRQPQHF	few	TRBV9	.	TRBJ1-5
TGCAGCGTCGCTAACGGAGTGGGTGAGACCCAGTACTTC	CSVANGVGETQYF	few	TRBV29-1	.	TRBJ2-5
TGTGCCAGCTCACCTGCCGTACAAGAGACCCAGTACTTC	CASSPAVQETQYF	many	TRBV18	.	TRBJ2-5
TGCGCCAGCAGCTTCTGGGGTAGTGATGGCTACACCTTC	CASSFWGSDGYTF	few	TRBV5-1	.	TRBJ1-2
TGTGCCAGCAGTTTATATCGGGGACAGGGGGCCTACGAGCAGTACTTC	CASSLYRGQGAYEQYF	few	TRBV27	TRBD1	TRBJ2-7
TGTGCCAGCAGCCAAGATGGGGCGGCAAGGCAGCCCCAGCATTTT	CASSQDGAARQPQHF	few	TRBV4-2	.	TRBJ1-5
TGCAGCGTTGAAGATCTGGGCACAGATACGCAGTATTTT	CSVEDLGTDTQYF	many	TRBV29-1	.	TRBJ2-3
TGTGCCAGCAGCCAGTCGAGGGGCGCCGGGAATACGCAGTATTTT	CASSQSRGAGNTQYF	few	TRBV7-2	.	TRBJ2-3
TGTGCCAGCAGCCCCCGGGGCGGGGGATTTTCCTACAATGAGCAGTTCTTC	CASSPRGGGFSYNEQFF	.	TRBV14	TRBD2	TRBJ2-1
TGCGCCAGCAGCTTGGTTCCGGCAGGGCCCTATGGCTACACCTTC	CASSLVPAGPYGYTF	.	TRBV5-1	.	TRBJ1-2
TGTGCCAACCGACAGGGCGCCGTCGGGGAGCTGTTTTTT	CANRQGAVGELFF	.	TRBV7-2	TRBD1	TRBJ2-2
TGTGCCAGCAGGGAGACAGGGTCGGGAAACACCATATATTTT	CASRETGSGNTIYF	many	TRBV12-3/TRBV12-4	TRBD1	TRBJ1-3
TGTGCCAGCAGGCCCAGAGACAGGGGGAAATATAGCAATCAGCCCCAGCATTTT	CASRPRDRGKYSNQPQHF	.	TRBV6-2/TRBV6-3	TRBD1	TRBJ1-5
TGTGCCAGCAGCGTCAATGGGCAAACTGAAGCTTTCTTT	CASSVNGQTEAFF	few	TRBV9	.	TRBJ1-1
TGTGCCATCGGGACAGGGGTAGAGACCCAGTACTTC	CAIGTGVETQYF	few	TRBV10-3	TRBD1	TRBJ2-5
TGTGCCAGCCGTCAGGGTTCGAACGGGGAGCTGTTTTTT	CASRQGSNGELFF	.	TRBV4-2	.	TRBJ2-2
TGCAGCGTGAGAGGAGCTTACCGGGAAACCCAGTACTTC	CSVRGAYRETQYF	.	TRBV29-1	.	TRBJ2-5
TGTGCCAGATCGACAGAGCCTACCTACGAGCAGTACTTC	CARSTEPTYEQYF	.	TRBV21-1	.	TRBJ2-7
TGTGCCAGCAGCTCCCGGGCGTGGGGAGATACGCAGTATTTT	CASSSRAWGDTQYF	few	TRBV7-2	.	TRBJ2-3
TGTGCCAGCAGCTTATTCAGGGAAGACACTGAAGCTTTCTTT	CASSLFREDTEAFF	.	TRBV7-9	.	TRBJ1-1
TGTGCCAGCTCACCACGGGCAGACTCCTACGAGCAGTACTTC	CASSPRADSYEQYF	.	TRBV18	.	TRBJ2-7
TGTGCCAGCTGCCGAGGTGACAGGGTTGAGACCCAGTACTTC	CASCRGDRVETQYF	.	TRBV5-6	TRBD1	TRBJ2-5
TGTGCCAGCAGCTTACTCGGGTCGAACACTGAAGCTTTCTTT	CASSLLGSNTEAFF	.	TRBV11-2	.	TRBJ1-1